These 15 T cell receptor beta chains came from one sample sequenced in a study of shared T cell receptors in the human thymus. Clones were sequenced by immunoSEQ multiplex PCR, and TCRdb holds only the in-frame ones, with some missing. The sample lists 600,000 to 900,000 clones; approximately 85% were seen once. The same data also contributed to another study, on human thymus T cells.

Sequencing used thymocytes. These receptor sequences come from a girl younger than two with a congenital heart defect.

Note on this clone: The germline gene is not matched at one end of the junction; a read error may be the cause. The same CDR3 arises from other DNA sequences in this sample as well. The V call is TRBV27, the J call TRBJ1-6, with D perhaps matching TRBD1 (5 bases). The CDR3 totals 16 residues. The germline gives CDR1 MNHEY, CDR2 SMNVEV (reference sequence). CDR3 DNA: TGTGCCAGCAGCCTATTGGGACCCCCGGGAGATTCCCCCCTCCACTTT. It specifies CASSLLGPPGDSPLHF.

The V gene is TRBV2, the J gene TRBJ2-1; D might be TRBD2 (6 bases). The CDR3 contains 12 residues. Trimming took 3 bases from V and 8 from J, leaving 8 bases between them. Germline V gene data show CDR1 as SNHLY and CDR2 as FYNNEI. DNA for the CDR3: TGTGCCAGCAGTGATCCGGGGGATGAGCAGTTCTTC. The encoded protein is CASSDPGDEQFF.

The J gene is TRBJ2-3, the V gene TRBV4-3; D possibly corresponds to TRBD2 (6 bases). Trimming pared 5 bases from V and 3 bases from J, leaving 12 bases between. This CDR3 spans 14 amino acids. Germline V CDR1 and CDR2: LGHNA, YSLEER. The DNA for the CDR3 is TGCGCCAGCAGCTATGGGACTCAAACAGATACGCAGTATTTT. Its protein is CASSYGTQTDTQYF.

V usage is TRBV9 and J usage is TRBJ2-5, with TRBD2 as a possible D gene (7 bases). From germline, CDR1 is SGDLS and CDR2 YYNGEE. The CDR3 is 14 residues long. The V gene lost 0 bases and the J gene lost 5 bases, with 11 bases spanning the gap. The CDR3 nucleotides read TGTGCCAGCAGCGTAGAGGGGGGGCTTGAGACCCAGTACTTC. Protein: CASSVEGGLETQYF.

V gene TRBV6-6 combines with J gene TRBJ1-2, with 9 positions matching TRBD1. V lost 4 bases and J lost 2; bases outside the gene matches: 8. In germline, CDR1 is MNHNY, CDR2 SVGAGI (reference sequence). The CDR3 loop spans 16 amino acids. CDR3 coding DNA: TGTGCCAGCAGTTCCGGGACAGGGCCGCGAAACTATGGCTACACCTTC. It codes for CASSSGTGPRNYGYTF.

This clone has only a few counts. The J gene is TRBJ2-3, the V gene TRBV7-9; a weak D match, TRBD2 (6 bases). Germline V CDR1 and CDR2: SEHNR, FQNEAQ (reference sequence). This CDR3 is built from 14 residues. The V gene lost 6 bases and the J gene lost 5 bases, with 15 bases spanning the gap. The CDR3 sequence is CASSLRTIEDTQYF. CDR3 DNA sequence: TGTGCCAGCAGTCTCAGGACTATTGAAGATACGCAGTATTTT.

This clone appeared once. The chain joins TRBV30 to TRBJ1-2; TRBD1 matches 7 bases. V lost 7 bases to trimming and J lost 1 base; unmatched junction nucleotides: 18. CDR1 is GTSNPN, CDR2 SVGIG, per germline (reference sequence). The CDR3 totals 17 residues. CDR3 residues: CALLTGSLFDINYGYTF. The CDR3 DNA reads TGTGCCTTACTGACAGGGTCCCTTTTCGATATTAACTATGGCTACACCTTC.

The chain combines TRBV6-4 with TRBJ2-4; 7 bases map to TRBD2. The CDR3 is 13 residues long. CDR1 and CDR2 (germline): MRHNA, SNTAGT. Trimming removed 5 bases from V and 9 bases from J; junction bases left unmatched: 7. The chain's CDR3 is CASSNASGVIQYF. CDR3 nucleotides: TGTGCCAGCAGTAATGCGAGCGGGGTCATTCAGTACTTC.

V usage is TRBV2 and J usage is TRBJ1-6; 7 bases are shared with TRBD1. The CDR3 sequence is 16 residues long. V was pared by 5 bases and J by 3 bases, with 7 bases of the junction left unmatched. Germline V gene sequence: CDR1 SNHLY, CDR2 FYNNEI. The CDR3 DNA reads as TGTGCCAGCAGTCGCTCAGGGACAGTCTATAATTCACCCCTCCACTTT. This translates into CASSRSGTVYNSPLHF.

V usage is TRBV7-3 and J usage is TRBJ1-2; 11 nucleotides align to TRBD1. The CDR3 covers 16 residues. Germline CDR1 is SGHTA and CDR2 is FQGTGA. The trim removed 2 bases at V and 8 bases at J, leaving 10 bases unmatched. The CDR3 is CASSLGAGQGARGYTF. Written as DNA, the CDR3 is TGTGCCAGCAGCTTAGGGGCCGGACAGGGGGCCCGGGGCTACACCTTC. Supplemented by reference TRBV7-3 and TRBJ1-2, the full variable domain reads GAGVSQTPSNKVTEKGKYVELRCDPISGHTALYWYRQSLGQGPEFLIYFQGTGAADDSGLPNDRFFAVRPEGSVSTLKIQRTERGDSAVYLCASSLGAGQGARGYTFGSGTRLTVV.

V usage is TRBV6-1 and J usage is TRBJ1-2, with 8 bases lining up with TRBD1. Per the germline V gene, CDR1 is MNHNS and CDR2 is SASEGT. CDR3 length equals 15 residues. V lost 4 bases to trimming and J lost 4 bases; unmatched junction nucleotides: 8. The CDR3 reads CASSVRDRPIYGYTF. DNA for the CDR3: TGTGCCAGCAGTGTCCGGGACAGGCCCATCTATGGCTACACCTTC.

This chain connects TRBV28 to TRBJ1-2, with 10 bases that match TRBD1. The CDR3 runs to 15 residues. Germline CDR1 is MDHEN and CDR2 is SYDVKM. Trimming cost V 5 bases and J 4 bases; bases outside gene matches: 7. This CDR3 is CASSTDRGRGYGYTF. CDR3 DNA: TGTGCCAGCAGTACGGACAGGGGGAGGGGCTATGGCTACACCTTC.

The chain employs TRBV29-1 and TRBJ1-1, with a weak D call TRBD1 (6 bases). Germline-derived CDR1 and CDR2 are SQVTM and ANQGSEA. Trimming pared 7 bases from V and 0 bases from J, leaving 12 bases between. This CDR3 region has 13 residues. CDR3 sequence reads: CSARTVMNTEAFF. CDR3 bases: TGCAGCGCAAGGACAGTTATGAACACTGAAGCTTTCTTT. The variable domain in full, completed from reference TRBV29-1 and TRBJ1-1, reads SAVISQKPSRDICQRGTSLTIQCQVDSQVTMMFWYRQQPGQSLTLIATANQGSEATYESGFVIDKFPISRPNLTFSTLTVSNMSPEDSSIYLCSARTVMNTEAFFGQGTRLTVV.

This chain uses TRBV14 with TRBJ2-5; D ambiguous. Looked up from germline, CDR1 is SGHDN and CDR2 is FVKESK. V was clipped by 1 base and J by 3 bases, with 3 bases between them. The CDR3 contains 12 residues. In nucleotides, the CDR3 is TGTGCCAGCAGCCAAGTTAAAGAGACCCAGTACTTC. Translating gives CASSQVKETQYF.

The J gene is TRBJ1-1, the V gene TRBV5-1; maybe TRBD1 (5 bases). Germline CDR1 SGHRS, CDR2 YFSETQ. The CDR3 runs 16 residues. V dropped 0 bases and J dropped 3 bases, with 15 bases sitting between them. CDR3 coding DNA: TGCGCCAGCAGCTTGGGGGCCAAAAGGGGATACACTGAAGCTTTCTTT. This sequence encodes CASSLGAKRGYTEAFF. The full variable domain, completed using reference TRBV5-1 and TRBJ1-1, is KAGVTQTPRYLIKTRGQQVTLSCSPISGHRSVSWYQQTPGQGLQFLFEYFSETQRNKGNFPGRFSGRQFSNSRSEMNVSTLELGDSALYLCASSLGAKRGYTEAFFGQGTRLTVV.